This T cell receptor (beta chain) was captured in a study of shared clonotypes between healthy human individuals. Study in general: The cohort comprised a couple of women and a few men. Their ages spanned 18 to 49 years. Findings of the study overall: Naive CD4 clonotype sharing across four donors was about 5%. Compared with clonotypes that all four donors shared, non-shared clonotypes had lower generation probabilities.

V dropped 3 bases and J dropped 0 bases, with 18 bases sitting between them. The CDR3 totals 17 residues. Germline loops: CDR1 GTSNPN, CDR2 SVGIG (reference sequence). It was at deep level that the assay was run. Produced via immunoSEQ multiplex PCR; TCRdb's table is partial and in-frame only. The sample lists over a million clones; approximately 98.5% were seen once. To note about this clone: The antigen remains undetermined.

The receptor was derived from a man aged 25 to 40 in good health. The rearrangement uses TRBV30 and TRBJ2-1; D gene ambiguous. Sequenced input: naive CD4+ T cells sorted from blood. Regarding subset: CD45RA+ positively selected. CDR3 DNA sequence: TGTGCCTGGAGCTCGCGCTACACCCTCAGCTCCTACAATGAGCAGTTCTTC. Translation: CAWSSRYTLSSYNEQFF.